This T cell receptor (beta chain) was documented in a study of T-cell memory formation after mild COVID-19. Study background: The two donors had largely donor-specific TCR clusters. Study results and caveats: The finding that pre-infection memory included some responding clones suggested that cross-reactive memory joined.

As regards this clonotype: Its antigen is not identified.

Constant-segment-primed 5'RACE gave TCR alpha and TCR beta cDNA libraries with sample barcodes and UMIs. Each CDR3 protein is one row after TCRdb ran MiXCR on the 5' RACE reads. This sample has 290,000 or so distinct CDR3 sequences, with approximately 19% found just once. V was shortened by 7 bases and J by 1 base, with 10 bases between the two germline ends. CDR3 length: 14 amino acids. The V gene is TRBV12-3 or TRBV12-4, the J gene TRBJ2-2; D ambiguous. The sequencing sample was made of PBMCs or a T cell subset sorted from them (not recorded which). This receptor was identified in a man between 18 and 35 years old who had mild COVID-19 (a few samples of this study predate the infection). Cell type and time point are not known. The CDR3 coding sequence is TGTGCCAGCAACCTGAGAGAGAACACCGGGGAGCTGTTTTTT. As protein: CASNLRENTGELFF.